This T cell receptor (beta chain) comes out of a study of post-analysis software for immune sequencing data. On the study more broadly: Disease trajectories encompassed relapsing-remitting, secondary progressive and progressive-relapsing multiple sclerosis.

Unique molecular identifiers were built into the TCR beta cDNA libraries. Some 500,000 cDNA molecules were obtained per 1 to 10 million input T cells. TCRdb passed the PCR reads through MiXCR, listing each CDR3 protein once. The sample records roughly 410,000 distinct CDR3 sequences, roughly 36% being singletons. Note on this clonotype: Antigen: not known.

Trimming took 7 bases from V and 10 from J, leaving 11 bases between them. The CDR3 spans 12 residues. Per the germline V gene, CDR1 is SEHNR and CDR2 is FQNEAQ (reference sequence). Study outcomes and limitations: Strong co-clustering by F measure was evident for samples that had been prepared in the same batch. Patients showed TRBV5-6, TRBV5-1 and TRBV20-1 among four to six TRBV segments more frequent than in controls. Among multiple sclerosis patients, normalized Chao1 diversity was significantly below that of controls.

This TCR was recovered from a girl aged 5-17 years with multiple sclerosis. The rearrangement uses TRBV7-9 and TRBJ1-6, with no clear D. The sequenced sample consisted of blood. CDR3 loop: CASTLSGSPLHF. The CDR3, as DNA: TGTGCCAGCACCCTCTCGGGGTCACCCCTCCACTTT.